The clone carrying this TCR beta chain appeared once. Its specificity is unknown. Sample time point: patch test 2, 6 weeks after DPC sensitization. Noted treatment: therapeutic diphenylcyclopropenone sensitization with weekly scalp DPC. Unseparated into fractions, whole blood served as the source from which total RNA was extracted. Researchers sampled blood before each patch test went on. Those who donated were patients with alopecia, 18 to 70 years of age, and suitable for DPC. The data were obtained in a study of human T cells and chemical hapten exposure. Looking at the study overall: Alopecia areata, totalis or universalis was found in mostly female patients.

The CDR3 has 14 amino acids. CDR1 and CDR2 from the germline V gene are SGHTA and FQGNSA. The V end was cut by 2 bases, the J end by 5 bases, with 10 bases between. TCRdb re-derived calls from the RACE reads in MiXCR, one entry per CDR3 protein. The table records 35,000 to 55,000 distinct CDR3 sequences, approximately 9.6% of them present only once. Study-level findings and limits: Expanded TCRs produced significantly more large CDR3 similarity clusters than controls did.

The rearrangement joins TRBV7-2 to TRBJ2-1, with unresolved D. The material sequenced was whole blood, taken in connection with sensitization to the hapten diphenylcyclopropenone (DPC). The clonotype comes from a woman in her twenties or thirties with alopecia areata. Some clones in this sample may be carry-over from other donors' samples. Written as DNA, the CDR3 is TGTGCCAGCAGCTTATTTGTAGGAGACAATGAGCAGTTCTTC. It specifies CASSLFVGDNEQFF.